A selection of T cell receptor beta chains follows, all from one sample in a study of blood T cell repertoires in COVID-19. Clones were read by immunoSEQ multiplex PCR, and TCRdb kept only the in-frame ones, dropping some. Of approximately 200,000 clones in the sample, about 80% were seen once. The source material was PBMCs or T cells enriched from blood (not recorded which). These receptors were collected from a middle-aged man who had recovered from COVID-19. Each CDR3 is given with its conserved first and last residue. D genes are given only for firm matches. Not all rows give a size; the values are once, few, many and, for expanded clones, a class.

D,V,size,J,DNA,CDR3
-,TRBV4-2,-,TRBJ1-3,TGTGCCAGCAGCCAAGATTGGTTGCAGGTTGCCCTGGGCGGAAACACCATATATTTT,CASSQDWLQVALGGNTIYF
TRBD2,TRBV9,-,TRBJ2-3,TGTGCCAGCAGCGTAGGAAGGCTAGCGGGCGGGGATACGCAGTATTTT,CASSVGRLAGGDTQYF
TRBD1,TRBV10-1,-,TRBJ1-5,TGCGCCAGCAGTCCCGACAGGGATAGCAATCAGCCCCAGCATTTT,CASSPDRDSNQPQHF
TRBD1,TRBV18,-,TRBJ1-1,TGTGCCAGCTCGGGACAGTCGAACACTGAAGCTTTCTTT,CASSGQSNTEAFF
-,TRBV28,once,TRBJ1-1,TGTGCCAGCAGTTTATCGTTCGAGAAGGGGACTGAAGCTTTCTTT,CASSLSFEKGTEAFF
-,TRBV4-1,-,TRBJ1-2,TGCGCCAGCAGCCATTTTACAGGGAATGGCTACACCTTC,CASSHFTGNGYTF
-,TRBV30,-,TRBJ1-1,TGTGCCTGGAACCCTCTGGGGGGGGACTGGACTTTCTTT,CAWNPLGGDWTFF
TRBD1,TRBV14,-,TRBJ1-2,TGTGCCAGCAGCCAACTGCAGGACAGGGCCTTGTATGGCTACACCTTC,CASSQLQDRALYGYTF
TRBD1,TRBV28,-,TRBJ1-5,TGTGCCAGCAGATCTGGCGACAGGGGCCATCAGCCCCAGCATTTT,CASRSGDRGHQPQHF
-,TRBV5-1,-,TRBJ2-1,TGCGCCACGACACGGTTTGGAGGACACAATGAGCAGTTCTTC,CATTRFGGHNEQFF
-,TRBV28,-,TRBJ1-1,TGTGCCAGCAGTACCTGGGGGGGAGTGGACACTGAAGCTTTCTTT,CASSTWGGVDTEAFF
-,TRBV7-9,-,TRBJ1-2,TGTGCCAGCAGCTTAGGTCTTAAAAACTATGGCTACACCTTC,CASSLGLKNYGYTF
-,TRBV11-2,-,TRBJ1-3,TGTGCCAGCAGCTTACCGCGGGGTCCCTATTCAAACTCTGGAAACACCATATATTTT,CASSLPRGPYSNSGNTIYF
-,TRBV6-5,few,TRBJ2-7,TGTGCCAGCAGTTTCGGTTTCGGGGAGCAGTACTTC,CASSFGFGEQYF
-,TRBV3-1/TRBV3-2,-,TRBJ1-1,TGTGCCAGCAGCCATCCAGGAGGGGCGAACACTGAAGCTTTCTTT,CASSHPGGANTEAFF
-,TRBV12-2,-,TRBJ1-3,TGTGCAAGTCGCTTAATCCTATATGCTTACGAAACTAACACCATATATTTT,CASRLILYAYETNTIYF
-,TRBV5-5,-,TRBJ2-5,TGTGCCAGCAGCTTGGGGCGGGGTCAGCAAGAGACCCAGTACTTC,CASSLGRGQQETQYF
-,TRBV5-5,-,TRBJ2-7,TGTGCCAGCAGCTTGGCCAGTTACGAGCAGTACTTC,CASSLASYEQYF
-,TRBV7-6,-,TRBJ1-1,TGTGCCAGCAGCCTCGGGACTCTACAAGAAGCTTTCTTT,CASSLGTLQEAFF
-,TRBV10-3,-,TRBJ2-1,TGTGCCATCAGCCAGGACATGGCGAATGAGCAGTTCTTC,CAISQDMANEQFF
TRBD1,TRBV4-1,-,TRBJ1-2,TGCGCCAGCAGCCAAGATCCAACAGGGGGATACAACTATGGCTACACCTTC,CASSQDPTGGYNYGYTF
TRBD1,TRBV30,-,TRBJ1-1,TGTGCCTGGAGTGTAGTCGGGGGACAGGAAGCTTTCTTT,CAWSVVGGQEAFF
-,TRBV5-8,-,TRBJ2-2,TGTGCCAGCAGCTCGGGATGGGGCACCGGGGAGCTGTTTTTT,CASSSGWGTGELFF
TRBD1,TRBV30,-,TRBJ1-3,TGTGCCTGGAGTGTACAGGGGACTGGAAACACCATATATTTT,CAWSVQGTGNTIYF
-,TRBV23-1,-,TRBJ1-4,TGCGCCAGCGCGATCCCAGGGGATACTAATGAAAAACTGTTTTTT,CASAIPGDTNEKLFF
-,TRBV9,-,TRBJ2-7,TGTGCCAGCAGCGTAGGTGGGGCGGCAGGGGTCTACGAGCAGTACTTC,CASSVGGAAGVYEQYF
TRBD2,TRBV3-1/TRBV3-2,-,TRBJ2-1,TGTGCCAGCAGCCAAGATCCCACCATGTTACGGGGGGGCCGAACGCCCCACAATGAGCAGTTCTTC,CASSQDPTMLRGGRTPHNEQFF
-,TRBV5-1,-,TRBJ1-1,TGCGCCAGCAGCTTGGCCGGTGAAGCTTTCTTT,CASSLAGEAFF
TRBD1,TRBV10-1,few,TRBJ2-1,TGCGCCAGCAGTGAGTGGGGACAGGGGAGCGATGAGCAGTTCTTC,CASSEWGQGSDEQFF
-,TRBV21-1,-,TRBJ1-1,TGTGCCAGCAGCAAAGGATCGGGCCACGGGGTCTCTCGTCTGGACACTGAAGCTTTCTTT,CASSKGSGHGVSRLDTEAFF
TRBD1,TRBV11-2,-,TRBJ2-2,TGTGCCAGCAGGGCTACCAGGACAGGGGGCACCGGGGAGCTGTTTTTT,CASRATRTGGTGELFF
TRBD1,TRBV15,-,TRBJ1-2,TGTGCCACCAGCAGAGAGGGGACAGGGGCAGGCTACACCTTC,CATSREGTGAGYTF
TRBD2,TRBV7-8,once,TRBJ2-7,TGTGCCAGCAGCTTAGCGGGACTAGCCACCTACGAGCAGTACTTC,CASSLAGLATYEQYF
TRBD2,TRBV6-5,-,TRBJ2-2,TGTGCCAGCAGTCGAGCGGGGGCGTTGGCCGGGGAGCTGTTTTTT,CASSRAGALAGELFF
TRBD1,TRBV9,-,TRBJ2-5,TGTGCCAGCAGCACTCGTCCCGGGACAGGGAAAGAGACCCAGTACTTC,CASSTRPGTGKETQYF
-,TRBV15,-,TRBJ1-1,TGTGCCACCAGCACTACCGCAGGGAACACTGAAGCTTTCTTT,CATSTTAGNTEAFF
-,TRBV19,-,TRBJ2-7,TGTGCCAGTGGGACTCCTTTTGAGCAGTACTTC,CASGTPFEQYF
-,TRBV6-1,-,TRBJ1-2,TGTGCCAGCAGTGAAGACAGAGTCTATGGCTACACCTTC,CASSEDRVYGYTF
TRBD2,TRBV6-2/TRBV6-3,-,TRBJ2-1,TGTGCCAGCAGCAAGCGGGGTAGCAATGAGCAGTTCTTC,CASSKRGSNEQFF
-,TRBV11-1,few,TRBJ1-5,TGTGCCAGCAGCTTGGAGGTCGGACAGCCCCAGCATTTT,CASSLEVGQPQHF
TRBD1,TRBV9,-,TRBJ1-1,TGTGCCAGCAGCAACAGGGGCACTGAAGCTTTCTTT,CASSNRGTEAFF
TRBD1,TRBV6-5,-,TRBJ1-5,TGTGCCAGCAGGGGACAGTCCCATAGCAATCAGCCCCAGCATTTT,CASRGQSHSNQPQHF
TRBD1,TRBV2,-,TRBJ2-2,TGTGCCAGCATCAAGGGACAGGGGAACACCGGGGAGCTGTTTTTT,CASIKGQGNTGELFF
-,TRBV5-1,once,TRBJ2-7,TGCGCCAGCAGCTTGGCTCTCGGCTACGAGCAGTACTTC,CASSLALGYEQYF
TRBD1,TRBV5-1,few,TRBJ2-7,TGCGCCAGCAGCTTGGCAGCAGCCGGGACAGGGGGCTCTTACGAGCAGTACTTC,CASSLAAAGTGGSYEQYF
TRBD1,TRBV28,-,TRBJ1-3,TGTGCCAGCAGCCCCCCGGGACAGCAGCGAAACACCATATATTTT,CASSPPGQQRNTIYF
-,TRBV6-5,-,TRBJ1-1,TGTGCCAGCAGTTACACCGAAACTAGGACTGAAGCTTTCTTT,CASSYTETRTEAFF
TRBD2,TRBV30,-,TRBJ2-5,TGTGCCTGGAGTGTACTAAGACTAGCGGGGGGCCGGTACCAAGAGACCCAGTACTTC,CAWSVLRLAGGRYQETQYF
-,TRBV27,once,TRBJ1-1,TGTGCCAGCAGTTTCAGGGGAAACACTGAAGCTTTCTTT,CASSFRGNTEAFF